These T cell receptor beta chains were read from a single sample in a study of blood T cell repertoires in COVID-19. Profiling relied on immunoSEQ multiplex PCR, and the TCRdb table lists in-frame clones only, not all of them. Of just over 300,000 clones in the sample, around 90% were seen once. The source material was PBMCs or T cells enriched from blood (not recorded which). The receptors originated from a woman aged 18 to 35 with acute COVID-19. Each CDR3 is given with its conserved first and last residue. Each record gives: D gene, V gene, J gene, CDR3 DNA, CDR3 protein. The D gene is left open where the match is weak.

d_gene: NA
v_gene: TRBV3-1/TRBV3-2
j_gene: TRBJ2-7
CDR3nt: TGTGCCAGCAGCCAAGGGGGTGGAGGGGGCAGGGAGCAGTACTTC
CDR3aa: CASSQGGGGGREQYF

d_gene: NA
v_gene: TRBV9
j_gene: TRBJ1-2
CDR3nt: TGTGCCAGCAGCGAACCACCTAGTGGAGGGTTCTATGGCTACACCTTC
CDR3aa: CASSEPPSGGFYGYTF

d_gene: NA
v_gene: TRBV6-2/TRBV6-3
j_gene: TRBJ2-3
CDR3nt: TGTGCCAGCAGTTACATGGCCCGGGAAGATACGCAGTATTTT
CDR3aa: CASSYMAREDTQYF

d_gene: TRBD1
v_gene: TRBV12-5
j_gene: TRBJ1-2
CDR3nt: TGTGCTAGTGGTCGGGGACAGTTGTATGGCTACACCTTC
CDR3aa: CASGRGQLYGYTF

d_gene: NA
v_gene: TRBV27
j_gene: TRBJ1-2
CDR3nt: TGTGCCAGCAGTTCATGGACAGCTAACTATGGCTACACCTTC
CDR3aa: CASSSWTANYGYTF

d_gene: NA
v_gene: TRBV5-4
j_gene: TRBJ2-1
CDR3nt: TGTGCCAGCAGCTTGCCCGGGATCTCCTACAATGAGCAGTTCTTC
CDR3aa: CASSLPGISYNEQFF

d_gene: NA
v_gene: TRBV5-1
j_gene: TRBJ2-3
CDR3nt: TGCGCCAGCAGCTTGAATTTGCGGGAAACAGATACGCAGTATTTT
CDR3aa: CASSLNLRETDTQYF

d_gene: NA
v_gene: TRBV11-2
j_gene: TRBJ2-5
CDR3nt: TGTGCCAGCACCCGGACTGGCAGTCAAGAGACCCAGTACTTC
CDR3aa: CASTRTGSQETQYF

d_gene: TRBD1
v_gene: TRBV5-5
j_gene: TRBJ2-1
CDR3nt: TGTGCCAGCACCGTGGACAGGGGAGGGAATGAGCAGTTCTTC
CDR3aa: CASTVDRGGNEQFF

d_gene: NA
v_gene: TRBV5-6
j_gene: TRBJ2-3
CDR3nt: TGTGCCAGCAGCATACAGGATACGCAGTATTTT
CDR3aa: CASSIQDTQYF

d_gene: NA
v_gene: TRBV7-9
j_gene: TRBJ2-2
CDR3nt: TGTGCCAGCAGCCCCGCTTTAGGGCAGGGATCCGGGGAGCTGTTTTTT
CDR3aa: CASSPALGQGSGELFF

d_gene: NA
v_gene: TRBV19
j_gene: TRBJ2-1
CDR3nt: TGTGCCAGTAGTCTTCAAAGCCAGGTGTTTAATGAGCAGTTCTTC
CDR3aa: CASSLQSQVFNEQFF

d_gene: TRBD2
v_gene: TRBV2
j_gene: TRBJ2-2
CDR3nt: TGTGCCAGCAGCGCCTCTTACCCGACTAGCGGGCCCGGGGAGCTGTTTTTT
CDR3aa: CASSASYPTSGPGELFF

d_gene: TRBD1
v_gene: TRBV7-6
j_gene: TRBJ1-2
CDR3nt: TGTGCCAGCAGCTTATACAGGGGGGACTATGGCTACACCTTC
CDR3aa: CASSLYRGDYGYTF

d_gene: TRBD2
v_gene: TRBV9
j_gene: TRBJ2-3
CDR3nt: TGTGCCAGCAGCGTGGAACTAGCGGGAGTGCCAGATACGCAGTATTTT
CDR3aa: CASSVELAGVPDTQYF

d_gene: NA
v_gene: TRBV7-2
j_gene: TRBJ1-5
CDR3nt: TGTGCCAGCAGCTCCATCACAGGGATCAATCAGCCCCAGCATTTT
CDR3aa: CASSSITGINQPQHF

d_gene: TRBD1
v_gene: TRBV28
j_gene: TRBJ1-2
CDR3nt: TGTGCCAGCAACTTCGGACAGGGGGCAGGTTATGGCTACACCTTC
CDR3aa: CASNFGQGAGYGYTF

d_gene: NA
v_gene: TRBV7-9
j_gene: TRBJ1-2
CDR3nt: TGTGCCAGCAGCTTAGCGCTAGTCAGCACCTATGGCTACACCTTC
CDR3aa: CASSLALVSTYGYTF

d_gene: NA
v_gene: TRBV27
j_gene: TRBJ2-7
CDR3nt: TGTGCCAGCAAAATTGGGGGGTCCCAGGCCGAGCAGTACTTC
CDR3aa: CASKIGGSQAEQYF

d_gene: NA
v_gene: TRBV28
j_gene: TRBJ1-2
CDR3nt: TGTGCCAGCAGAATATATACCGGGACTCCCGGCTATGGCTACACCTTC
CDR3aa: CASRIYTGTPGYGYTF